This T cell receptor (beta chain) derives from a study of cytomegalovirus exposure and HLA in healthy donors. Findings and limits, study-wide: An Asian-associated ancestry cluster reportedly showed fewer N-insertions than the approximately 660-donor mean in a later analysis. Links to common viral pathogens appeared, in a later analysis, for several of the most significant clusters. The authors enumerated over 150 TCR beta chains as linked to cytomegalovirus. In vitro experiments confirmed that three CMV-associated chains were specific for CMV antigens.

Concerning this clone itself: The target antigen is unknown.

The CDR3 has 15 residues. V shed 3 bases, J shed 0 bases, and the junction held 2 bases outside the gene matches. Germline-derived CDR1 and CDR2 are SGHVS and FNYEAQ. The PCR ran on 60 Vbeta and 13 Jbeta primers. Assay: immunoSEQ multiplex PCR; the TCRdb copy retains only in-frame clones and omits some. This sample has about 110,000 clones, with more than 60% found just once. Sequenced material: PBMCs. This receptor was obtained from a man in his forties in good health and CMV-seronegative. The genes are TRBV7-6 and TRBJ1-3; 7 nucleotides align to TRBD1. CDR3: CASSLGQSSGNTIYF. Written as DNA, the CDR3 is TGTGCCAGCAGCTTGGGACAGTCCTCTGGAAACACCATATATTTT.